This T cell receptor (beta chain) was found in a study of T cells in Graves' hyperthyroidism and ophthalmopathy (dated by TCRdb to between 2018 and 2020). Looking at the study overall: Peripheral blood samples were taken at the time of initial diagnosis, prior to any treatment. To identify distinguishing TCR V-J signatures, a discovery cohort of 95 to 100 patients was used, comprising 40 to 45 with Graves' ophthalmopathy and around 60 with stable Graves' hyperthyroidism. Prospective prediction of ophthalmopathy was tested in an independent validation cohort of approximately 19 hyperthyroidism patients and approximately 17 patients who later progressed to ophthalmopathy. The roughly 90 discovery patients were divided at random into training and test sets in a 7:3 ratio. Thyroid tissue and blood T-cell repertoires from about six Graves' hyperthyroidism patients were also compared in the study. Following sampling, methimazole starting at 30 mg daily was given to hyperthyroidism patients, and high-dose intravenous methylprednisolone was given to ophthalmopathy patients. The paper describes TCR Vbeta CDR3 sequencing of roughly 130 peripheral blood samples, made up of fewer than 50 ophthalmopathy patients, approximately 76 hyperthyroidism patients and roughly 17 progressor patients.

Unmatched junction bases come to 9, with V trimmed by 1 base and J by 2 bases. Its CDR3 holds 18 amino acids, cysteine through phenylalanine. Only the CDR3 DNA stays, 54 bases, in frame from base 1. Sequences SGHTA (CDR1) and FQGNSA (CDR2) are obtained from the germline V gene. About this clonotype: There is no known antigen for this receptor. Base quality data are lacking; no much larger clone is found one base away.

Paper-wide results and their limitations: Most expanded thyroid clonotypes (frequency above 0.001) were also detected in blood, suggesting blood repertoires may reflect thyroid immune responses. A model built on a 13 V-J signature distinguished ophthalmopathy from stable hyperthyroidism, reaching 85% to 90% sensitivity and 81.08% specificity in cross-validation and 80%/75% in testing. In validation, the model predicted progression to ophthalmopathy a median of roughly 6.2 months before onset, with 65% to 71% sensitivity and 72.22% specificity. Sample size was not statistically predetermined, and blinding of investigators to group allocation was not performed.

Amplification of TCR beta CDR3 regions was carried out from RNA transcripts. The first round of RT-PCR for the TCR CDR3 was performed with the HTBI primer set and the Qiagen OneStep RT-PCR kit. The libraries were constructed in a second round of multiplex PCR and then size-selected and purified. Sequencing of the libraries was done on an Illumina HiSeq2000 using paired-end 100 bp reads. For the original study's pipeline: SOAPnuke was used to process the raw data, throwing out any read that contained adapters or uncalled bases, had a mean Phred below 15, or lacked an exact constant-primer or identifier match. COPE v1.2.5 was used to merge the high-quality paired reads, and each unique nucleotide sequence was defined as a clonotype. MiTCR v1.1 was used to align clonotypes to the IMGT TRBV, TRBD and TRBJ reference segments. The analysis was restricted to V-J combinations with a frequency above 0.0001, which together covered 99% to 99.2% of the repertoires. The TCS score was defined as F50 (clonal expansion) divided by E x V (chaos), with BLOSUM62-based TCRdist calculated between CDR3 peptides within each V-J. Welch's t-statistics and random forest reduced roughly 540 V-J features to 10 to 15, which were used in a naive Bayes classifier (R e1071). TCRdb applied fastp at Q25 and MiXCR to the public reads, then kept only in-frame beta chains. Entries that share a CDR3 protein sequence are merged under the most common genes and DNA. These V and J calls are TCRdb output, not the study's own analysis. Recorded for this sample are 490,000 or so distinct CDR3 sequences; 20% to 25% of them occurred a single time. Of the sample, 45% to 50% falls within the top ten clones.

Moderately to severely active disease, a Clinical Activity Score of at least 3, a NOSPECS grade of at least 4, and a duration under 3 months were present in ophthalmopathy patients. Exclusion was applied to patients with uncontrolled infections, other autoimmune diseases, pregnancy or lactation. Diagnoses were based on clinical symptoms, serum thyroxine and TRAb, thyroid ultrasound and orbital computed tomography. Ficoll-Paque density gradient centrifugation was used to isolate PBMCs from around 10 ml of fresh peripheral blood. Total RNA was extracted using Trizol reagent, and RNA quality was assessed on an Agilent 2100 Bioanalyzer.

The specimen sequenced was blood. This clonotype originated in a woman in her seventies with Graves' ophthalmopathy. The rearrangement combines TRBV7-2 with TRBJ2-1; 9 junctional bases match TRBD2. The CDR3 here reads CASSLEGASGVTYNEQFF. The nucleotide sequence reads TGTGCCAGCAGCTTAGAGGGGGCTAGCGGGGTAACCTACAATGAGCAGTTCTTC.